This passage covers 28 T cell receptor beta chains from one sample sequenced in a study of human T cells and chemical hapten exposure. TCRdb re-analysed the RACE reads in MiXCR, keeping a single row per CDR3 protein. Of fewer than 200,000 distinct CDR3 sequences in the sample, around 20% were seen once. The time point here: patch test 1, 2 weeks after DPC sensitization. Indicated treatment: therapeutic diphenylcyclopropenone sensitization with weekly scalp DPC. Sequencing used whole blood, obtained in connection with sensitization to the hapten diphenylcyclopropenone (DPC). The receptors were gathered from a woman in her fifties or sixties with alopecia areata. Some clones in this sample may be carry-over from other donors' samples.

CDR3 DNA sequence: TGTGCCAGCAGCCAATGGCTAGTGGCTGAGCAGTTCTTC. Translating it yields CASSQWLVAEQFF. The chain has TRBV3-1 and TRBJ2-1; no clear D. The CDR3 runs 13 residues. Germline assignment: CDR1 LGHDT and CDR2 YNNKEL (reference sequence). Deletions cut 2 bases from V and 9 bases from J, with 11 bases between.

This clonotype appeared once. This chain uses TRBV7-6 with TRBJ2-7; 12 bases fit TRBD2. This CDR3 is 15 amino acids long. Looked up from germline, CDR1 is SGHVS and CDR2 is FNYEAQ. Trimming took 4 bases from V and 1 from J; bases not matched to a gene: 2. This chain's CDR3 is CASSSTSGGSYEQYF. The CDR3 DNA is TGTGCCAGCAGCTCGACTAGCGGGGGTTCCTACGAGCAGTACTTC.

As DNA, the CDR3 is TGTGCCAGCAGCTTTGGGGGGACGAGGGATGAGCAGTTCTTC. As protein: CASSFGGTRDEQFF. The rearrangement uses TRBV11-2 and TRBJ2-1, with D perhaps TRBD2 (6 bases). Germline assignment: CDR1 SGHAT and CDR2 FQNNGV. The CDR3 covers 14 residues. The germline V and J ends were trimmed by 3 bases and 8 bases, with 14 bases remaining between them. Variable domain in full (rest from reference TRBV11-2 and TRBJ2-1): EAGVAQSPRYKIIEKRQSVAFWCNPISGHATLYWYQQILGQGPKLLIQFQNNGVVDDSQLPKDRFSAERLKGVDSTLKIQPAKLEDSAVYLCASSFGGTRDEQFFGPGTRLTVL.

The chain uses TRBV29-1 and TRBJ2-2, with 12 positions matching TRBD1. Per the germline V gene, CDR1 is SQVTM and CDR2 is ANQGSEA. The CDR3 sequence is 14 residues long. V trimming: 7 bases; J trimming: 2 bases; junction bases outside the gene matches: 2. The CDR3 loop is CSGGQGANTGELFF. The CDR3 nucleotides are TGCAGCGGGGGACAGGGGGCCAACACCGGGGAGCTGTTTTTT.

This clonotype was observed a handful of times. The chain links TRBV20-1 to TRBJ1-1; D is undetermined. The CDR3 loop spans 12 amino acids. The ends were cut back, 2 bases at V and 7 bases at J, with 11 bases in the middle. CDR1 is DFQATT, CDR2 SNEGSKA, per germline (reference sequence). CDR3 DNA sequence: TGCAGTGCTAGAAGGCACGGGAGTGAAGCTTTCTTT. This sequence encodes CSARRHGSEAFF.

This clonotype was counted a few times. The rearrangement links TRBV24-1 to TRBJ2-1; the D is unclear. V gave up 3 bases and J gave up 10 bases, with 12 bases separating them. The CDR3 totals 13 residues. Germline V gives CDR1 KGHDR, CDR2 SFDVKD. In DNA, the CDR3 is TGTGCCACCAGTGATGGTGTCGTTAGGGAGCAGTTCTTC. Its translation: CATSDGVVREQFF.

The chain links TRBV6-2 or TRBV6-3 to TRBJ1-5, with TRBD1 matching 9 bases. The junction had 10 bases not matched to a gene; V was cut back by 5 bases and J by 2 bases. CDR3 length: 17 residues. Per the germline V gene, CDR1 is MNHEY and CDR2 is SVGEGT. CDR3 DNA sequence: TGTGCCAGCAGTAGGGACAGGGCTTTCGGGGGCAATCAGCCCCAGCATTTT. Protein sequence: CASSRDRAFGGNQPQHF.

This clonotype has more than one count but fewer than ten. This chain links TRBV28 with TRBJ2-1; 7 nucleotides line up with TRBD1. CDR1 MDHEN and CDR2 SYDVKM come from the germline V gene. The CDR3 is 12 residues long. With 4 bases clipped from V and 8 bases from J, the junction kept 2 bases outside the gene matches. This CDR3 is CASSSTGDEQFF. The CDR3, as DNA: TGTGCCAGCAGTTCTACAGGGGATGAGCAGTTCTTC.

The CDR3 region has the DNA TGTGCCAGCAGTTTATCTACCGCGAATCAGCCCCAGCATTTT. Its protein is CASSLSTANQPQHF. J is TRBJ1-5 and V is TRBV12-3 or TRBV12-4; D gene uncertain. The CDR3 runs to 14 residues. V shed 2 bases and J shed 4 bases, with 9 bases lying between them.

The CDR3 DNA is TGTGCCATCAGTGAGAGGGGACAGGGGGTCACCATCGCGAACACCGGGGAGCTGTTTTTT. It is translated as CAISERGQGVTIANTGELFF. V and J are TRBV10-3 and TRBJ2-2; 11 bases agree with TRBD1. This CDR3 comprises 20 residues. The V gene's germline CDR1 is ENHRY and CDR2 SYGVKD. J gave up 0 bases and V 2 bases, and 11 bases lay outside the gene matches.

In its sample, this clonotype was seen a few times. J is TRBJ1-1 and V is TRBV18; tentative D call: TRBD1 (6 bases). Germline V gives CDR1 KGHSH, CDR2 LQKENI. V lost 3 bases and J lost 3, with 14 bases in between. The CDR3 length is 15 residues. The CDR3, as DNA: TGTGCCAGCTCACCTTCGGGACAAAGGTACACTGAAGCTTTCTTT. Translated, it gives CASSPSGQRYTEAFF.

The chain recombines TRBV4-2 with TRBJ2-7, with 10 positions matching TRBD2. The CDR3 consists of 15 residues. The V segment lost 1 base and the J segment 4 bases; nucleotides outside the gene matches: 4. The germline gives CDR1 LGHNA, CDR2 YNFKEQ. The CDR3: CASSQALAGAYEQYF. The CDR3, as DNA: TGTGCCAGCAGCCAAGCCCTAGCGGGAGCTTACGAGCAGTACTTC.

V and J are TRBV7-8 and TRBJ2-3, with D perhaps being TRBD1 or TRBD2 (5 bases each). V was clipped by 5 bases and J by 0 bases, with 15 bases between them. The CDR3 consists of 16 residues. Germline CDR1 reads SGHVS; CDR2 reads FQNEAQ. CDR3: CASSPRDPPSTDTQYF. CDR3 bases: TGTGCCAGCAGCCCCAGGGACCCGCCTAGCACAGATACGCAGTATTTT.

The chain joins TRBV29-1 to TRBJ1-1; D unresolved. V lost 7 bases, J lost 0 bases, and 6 bases lay in between. Germline-derived CDR1 and CDR2 are SQVTM and ANQGSEA. The CDR3 runs to 11 residues. The CDR3 spells CSGQMNTEAFF. The CDR3 nucleotides read TGCAGCGGACAAATGAACACTGAAGCTTTCTTT.

This rearrangement joins TRBV5-5 to TRBJ1-1; D not certain. With 5 bases removed from V and 5 bases from J, the gap between germline ends came to 13 bases. Germline assignment: CDR1 SGHKS and CDR2 YYEKEE (reference sequence). The CDR3 contains 13 residues. CDR3 sequence: CASRDGGLTEAFF. The CDR3 DNA reads TGTGCCAGCAGAGACGGAGGATTAACTGAAGCTTTCTTT.

This clonotype was counted a few times. The rearrangement uses TRBV2 and TRBJ2-3; no clear D. Germline V gives CDR1 SNHLY, CDR2 FYNNEI. This CDR3 comprises 14 residues. V was clipped by 4 bases and J by 0 bases, with 8 bases between them. In DNA, the CDR3 is TGTGCCAGCAGTGTGGGTATAAGCACAGATACGCAGTATTTT. Translating gives CASSVGISTDTQYF.

The gene calls are TRBV7-6 and TRBJ2-3; 8 nucleotides agree with TRBD2. This CDR3 has 16 residues. V lost 1 base, J lost 4 bases, and 7 bases stayed unmatched. CDR1 and CDR2 (germline): SGHVS, FNYEAQ. The CDR3 bases are TGTGCCAGCAGCTTAGGGTGGACGGGAGGGGCAGATACGCAGTATTTT. Translating it yields CASSLGWTGGADTQYF.

This clonotype has more than one count but fewer than ten. The rearrangement links TRBV29-1 to TRBJ2-5; TRBD2 matches at 12 bases. This CDR3 comprises 16 residues. The germline CDR1 and CDR2 sequences are SQVTM and ANQGSEA. The ends lost 0 bases at V and 5 bases at J; junction bases unmatched: 7. CDR3 sequence (DNA): TGCAGCGTTGAAGAGGCTAGCGGGAGGGCTTTGGAGACCCAGTACTTC. Translation gives CSVEEASGRALETQYF.

The table lists this clonotype with a count of one. CDR3 sequence reads: CASSLDGTPSGNTIYF. DNA of the CDR3: TGCGCCAGCAGCTTGGATGGGACGCCCTCTGGAAACACCATATATTTT. The chain carries TRBV5-1 and TRBJ1-3; the D gene is possibly TRBD1 (5 bases). CDR3 size: 16 residues. Looked up from germline, CDR1 is SGHRS and CDR2 is YFSETQ. With 0 bases removed from V and 0 bases from J, the gap between germline ends came to 10 bases.

This clonotype was seen more than once but under ten times. This sequence joins TRBV10-1 and TRBJ2-3, with a possible D match to TRBD1 (5 bases). Trimming removed 0 bases from V and 2 bases from J, with 18 bases in between. This CDR3 region has 18 residues. Germline V gene data show CDR1 as WNHNN and CDR2 as SYGVQD (reference sequence). CDR3 sequence: CASSESYPGGANTDTQYF. Written as DNA, the CDR3 is TGCGCCAGCAGTGAGTCCTACCCGGGTGGGGCGAACACAGATACGCAGTATTTT.

This clonotype was detected a few times. V usage is TRBV2 and J usage is TRBJ2-1; TRBD2 matches at 11 bases. The CDR3 covers 15 residues. The germline CDR1 and CDR2 sequences are SNHLY and FYNNEI. J lost 9 bases, V lost 7 bases, and 11 bases had no gene match. The CDR3 protein is CASIPGTSGYGEQFF. Written as DNA, the CDR3 is TGTGCCAGCATCCCCGGGACTAGCGGCTATGGTGAGCAGTTCTTC. Drawing the rest from reference TRBV2 and TRBJ2-1, the complete variable domain is EPEVTQTPSHQVTQMGQEVILRCVPISNHLYFYWYRQILGQKVEFLVSFYNNEISEKSEIFDDQFSVERPDGSNFTLKIRSTKLEDSAMYFCASIPGTSGYGEQFFGPGTRLTVL.

This clonotype has just a few counts. The V and J genes are TRBV11-2 and TRBJ2-5; D is tentatively TRBD1 or TRBD2 (5 bases each). Trimming cost V 5 bases and J 5 bases, with 12 bases left between them. CDR1 SGHAT and CDR2 FQNNGV come from the germline V gene. The CDR3 is made up of 13 amino acids. CDR3 bases: TGTGCCAGCAGCCCCCTCGGGGCCGAGACCCAGTACTTC. Protein: CASSPLGAETQYF.

This clonotype occurred once. V usage is TRBV13 and J usage is TRBJ2-7; the match to TRBD1 covers 8 bases. Germline V gene sequence: CDR1 PRHDT, CDR2 FYEKMQ (reference sequence). With 5 bases clipped from V and 2 bases from J, the junction kept 11 bases outside the gene matches. This CDR3 has 16 residues. CDR3 residues: CASSPPSQGVAYEQYF. The CDR3 nucleotides read TGTGCCAGCAGCCCTCCGTCACAGGGGGTAGCCTACGAGCAGTACTTC.

In its sample, this clonotype was seen a few times. This rearrangement joins TRBV15 to TRBJ1-1, with unresolved D. Germline V lookup: CDR1 LNHNV, CDR2 YYDKDF (reference sequence). The V and J ends lost 5 bases and 1 base respectively, with 8 bases between them. The CDR3 has 13 residues. CDR3 sequence reads: CATSWRENTEAFF. The CDR3 DNA is TGTGCCACCAGCTGGAGGGAGAACACTGAAGCTTTCTTT.

The chain carries TRBV12-3 or TRBV12-4 and TRBJ1-2; TRBD1 aligns across 8 bases. The CDR3 sequence is 13 residues long. V lost 6 bases to trimming and J lost 3 bases; unmatched junction nucleotides: 3. The CDR3 DNA follows: TGTGCCAGCAGGGAGACAGGGGACTATGGCTACACCTTC. Translation gives CASRETGDYGYTF.

This CDR3 reads CASSQSSGPSTDTQYF. The CDR3 nucleotides are TGCGCCAGCAGCCAATCTAGCGGCCCTAGCACAGATACGCAGTATTTT. The rearrangement joins TRBV4-1 to TRBJ2-3; 7 bases are shared with TRBD2. CDR3 length: 16 residues. Per the germline V gene, CDR1 is MGHRA and CDR2 is YSYEKL. V dropped 2 bases and J dropped 0; count of bases not matched to a gene: 5.

This clonotype was counted between two and nine times. V and J are TRBV19 and TRBJ2-7; maybe TRBD1 (5 bases). V gave up 4 bases and J gave up 2 bases, with 21 bases separating them. This CDR3 comprises 17 residues. Looked up from germline, CDR1 is LNHDA and CDR2 is SQIVND (reference sequence). The CDR3 bases are TGTGCCAGTAGTAATTCCCTCCCCCTTACAGGAGCCTACGAGCAGTACTTC. It yields the protein CASSNSLPLTGAYEQYF.

This chain links TRBV5-5 with TRBJ1-5; TRBD1 matches at 7 bases. This CDR3 is built from 14 residues. Germline lookup yields CDR1 SGHKS and CDR2 YYEKEE (reference sequence). V trimming: 4 bases; J trimming: 3 bases; junction bases outside the gene matches: 4. CDR3 residues: CASSVRGLNQPQHF. CDR3 sequence (DNA): TGTGCCAGCAGCGTGAGGGGGCTCAATCAGCCCCAGCATTTT.